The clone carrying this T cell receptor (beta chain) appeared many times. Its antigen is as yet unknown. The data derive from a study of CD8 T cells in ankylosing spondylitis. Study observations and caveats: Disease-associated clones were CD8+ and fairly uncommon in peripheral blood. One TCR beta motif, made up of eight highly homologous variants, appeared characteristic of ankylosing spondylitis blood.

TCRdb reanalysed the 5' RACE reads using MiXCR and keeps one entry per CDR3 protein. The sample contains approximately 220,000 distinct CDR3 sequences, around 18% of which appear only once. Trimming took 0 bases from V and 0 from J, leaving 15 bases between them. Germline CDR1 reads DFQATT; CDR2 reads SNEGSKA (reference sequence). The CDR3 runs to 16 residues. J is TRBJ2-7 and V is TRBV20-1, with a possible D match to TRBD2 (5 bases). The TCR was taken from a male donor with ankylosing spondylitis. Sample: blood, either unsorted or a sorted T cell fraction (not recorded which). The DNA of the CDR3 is TGCAGTGCTAGAGATTTACGGGAACTAGGCTCCTACGAGCAGTACTTC. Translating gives CSARDLRELGSYEQYF.